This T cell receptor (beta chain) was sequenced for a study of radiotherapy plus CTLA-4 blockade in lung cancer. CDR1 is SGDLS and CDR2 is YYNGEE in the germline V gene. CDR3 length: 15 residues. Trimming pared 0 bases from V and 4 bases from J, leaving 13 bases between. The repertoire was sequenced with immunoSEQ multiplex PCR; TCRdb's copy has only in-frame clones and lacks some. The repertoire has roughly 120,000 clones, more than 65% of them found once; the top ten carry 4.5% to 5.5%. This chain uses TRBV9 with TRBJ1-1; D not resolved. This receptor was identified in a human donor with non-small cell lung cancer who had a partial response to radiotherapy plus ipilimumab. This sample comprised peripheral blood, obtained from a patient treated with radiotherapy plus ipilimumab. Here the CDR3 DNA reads TGTGCCAGCAGCGTAGGGGTAGGGAGCGGCACTGAAGCTTTCTTT. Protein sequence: CASSVGVGSGTEAFF. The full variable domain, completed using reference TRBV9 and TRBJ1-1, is DSGVTQTPKHLITATGQRVTLRCSPRSGDLSVYWYQQSLDQGLQFLIQYYNGEERAKGNILERFSAQQFPDLHSELNLSSLELGDSALYFCASSVGVGSGTEAFFGQGTRLTVV.